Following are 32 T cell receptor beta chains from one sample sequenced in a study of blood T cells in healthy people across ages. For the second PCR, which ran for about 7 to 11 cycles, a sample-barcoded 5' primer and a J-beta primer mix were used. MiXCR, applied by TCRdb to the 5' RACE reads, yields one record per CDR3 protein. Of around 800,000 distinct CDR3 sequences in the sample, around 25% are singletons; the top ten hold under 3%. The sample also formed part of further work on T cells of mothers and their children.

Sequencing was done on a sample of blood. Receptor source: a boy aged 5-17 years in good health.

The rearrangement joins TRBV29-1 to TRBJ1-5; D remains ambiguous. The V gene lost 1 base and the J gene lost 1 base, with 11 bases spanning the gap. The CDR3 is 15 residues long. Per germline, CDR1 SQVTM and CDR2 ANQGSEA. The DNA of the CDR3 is TGCAGCGTTGAAGGGGGAGTTCCGAGCAATCAGCCCCAGCATTTT. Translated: CSVEGGVPSNQPQHF.

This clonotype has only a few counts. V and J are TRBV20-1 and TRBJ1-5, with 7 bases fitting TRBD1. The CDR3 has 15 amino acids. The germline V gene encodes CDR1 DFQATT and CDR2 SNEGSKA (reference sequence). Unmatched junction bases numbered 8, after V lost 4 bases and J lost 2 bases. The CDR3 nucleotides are TGCAGTGCTATCGCAATCGGGACAGGCAATCAGCCCCAGCATTTT. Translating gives CSAIAIGTGNQPQHF.

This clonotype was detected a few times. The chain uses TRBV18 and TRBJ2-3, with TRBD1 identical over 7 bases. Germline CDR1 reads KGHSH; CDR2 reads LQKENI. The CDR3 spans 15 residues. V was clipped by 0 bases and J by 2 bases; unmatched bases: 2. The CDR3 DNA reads TGTGCCAGCTCACCACCGGGACAGTACACAGATACGCAGTATTTT. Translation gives CASSPPGQYTDTQYF.

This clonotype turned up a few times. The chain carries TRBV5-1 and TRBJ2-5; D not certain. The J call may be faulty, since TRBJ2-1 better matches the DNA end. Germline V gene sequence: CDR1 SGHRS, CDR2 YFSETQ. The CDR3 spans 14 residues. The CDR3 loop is CASSFGVVGNEQFF. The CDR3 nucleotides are TGCGCCAGCAGCTTTGGGGTAGTAGGTAATGAGCAGTTCTTC.

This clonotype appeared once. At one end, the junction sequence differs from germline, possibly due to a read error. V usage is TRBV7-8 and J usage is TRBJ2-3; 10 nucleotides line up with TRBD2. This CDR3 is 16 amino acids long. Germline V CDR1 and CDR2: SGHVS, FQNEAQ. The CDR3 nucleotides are TGTACCAGCAGCTTAGCGCTAGCGGGAGCTGCAGATACGCAGTATTTT. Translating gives CTSSLALAGAADTQYF.

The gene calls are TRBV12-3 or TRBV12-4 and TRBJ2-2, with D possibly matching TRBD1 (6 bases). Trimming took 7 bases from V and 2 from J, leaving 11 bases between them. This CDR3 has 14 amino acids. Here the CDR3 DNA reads TGTGCCAGCACTAAAGGGACAAACACCGGGGAGCTGTTTTTT. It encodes CASTKGTNTGELFF.

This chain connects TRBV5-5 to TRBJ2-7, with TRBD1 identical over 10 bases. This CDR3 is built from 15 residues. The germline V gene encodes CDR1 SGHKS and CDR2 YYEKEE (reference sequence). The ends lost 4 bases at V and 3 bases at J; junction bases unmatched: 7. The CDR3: CASSPSGTGDYEQYF. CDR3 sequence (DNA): TGTGCCAGCAGCCCGAGCGGGACAGGGGACTACGAGCAGTACTTC.

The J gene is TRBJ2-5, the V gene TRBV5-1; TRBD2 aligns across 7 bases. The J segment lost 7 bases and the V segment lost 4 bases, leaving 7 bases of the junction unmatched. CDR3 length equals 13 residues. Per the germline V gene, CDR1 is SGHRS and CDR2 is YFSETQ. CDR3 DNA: TGCGCCAGCAGCCCCTTTGGGGGGGGGACCCAGTACTTC. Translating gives CASSPFGGGTQYF.

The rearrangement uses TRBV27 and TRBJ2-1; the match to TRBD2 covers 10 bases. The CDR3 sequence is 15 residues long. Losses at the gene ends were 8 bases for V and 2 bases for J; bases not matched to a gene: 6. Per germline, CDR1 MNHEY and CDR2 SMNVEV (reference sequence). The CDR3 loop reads CASHPGLAAYNEQFF. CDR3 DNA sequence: TGTGCCAGCCACCCTGGACTAGCGGCCTACAATGAGCAGTTCTTC.

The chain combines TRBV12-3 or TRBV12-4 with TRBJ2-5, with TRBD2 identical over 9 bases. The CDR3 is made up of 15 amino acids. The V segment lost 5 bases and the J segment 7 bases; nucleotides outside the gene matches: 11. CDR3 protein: CASSQRSGGLMTQYF. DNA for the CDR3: TGTGCCAGCAGTCAACGTAGCGGGGGCCTCATGACCCAGTACTTC.

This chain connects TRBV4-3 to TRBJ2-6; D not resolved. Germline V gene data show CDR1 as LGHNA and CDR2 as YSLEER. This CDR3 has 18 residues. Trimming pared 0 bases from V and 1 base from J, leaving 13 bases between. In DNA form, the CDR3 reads TGCGCCAGCAGCCAAGAGCGCAGAACTGTTTCTGGGGCCAACGTCCTGACTTTC. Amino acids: CASSQERRTVSGANVLTF.

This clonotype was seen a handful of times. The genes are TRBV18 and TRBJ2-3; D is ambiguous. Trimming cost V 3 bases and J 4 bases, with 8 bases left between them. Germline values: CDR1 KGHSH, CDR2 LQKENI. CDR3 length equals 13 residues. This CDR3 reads CASSPGPPDTQYF. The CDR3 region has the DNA TGTGCCAGCTCACCCGGACCCCCAGATACGCAGTATTTT.

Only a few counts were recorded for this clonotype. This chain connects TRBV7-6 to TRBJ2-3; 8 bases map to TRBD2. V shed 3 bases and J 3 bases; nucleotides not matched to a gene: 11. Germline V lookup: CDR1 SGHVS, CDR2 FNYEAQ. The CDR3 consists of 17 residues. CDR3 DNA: TGTGCCAGCAGCTTCTCCCCCGGCGGGGGGCCGACAGATACGCAGTATTTT. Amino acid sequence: CASSFSPGGGPTDTQYF.

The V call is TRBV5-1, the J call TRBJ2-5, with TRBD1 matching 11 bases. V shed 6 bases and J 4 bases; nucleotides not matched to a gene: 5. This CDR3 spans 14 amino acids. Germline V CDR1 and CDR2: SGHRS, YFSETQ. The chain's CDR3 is CASKKGTGGETQYF. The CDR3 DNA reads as TGCGCCAGCAAGAAGGGGACAGGGGGAGAGACCCAGTACTTC.

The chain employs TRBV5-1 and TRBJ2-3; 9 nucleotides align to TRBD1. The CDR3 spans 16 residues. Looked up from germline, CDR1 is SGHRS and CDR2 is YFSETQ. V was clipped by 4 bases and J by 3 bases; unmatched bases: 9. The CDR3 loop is CASSPTGQGSTDTQYF. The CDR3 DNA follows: TGCGCCAGCAGCCCAACCGGACAGGGGAGTACAGATACGCAGTATTTT.

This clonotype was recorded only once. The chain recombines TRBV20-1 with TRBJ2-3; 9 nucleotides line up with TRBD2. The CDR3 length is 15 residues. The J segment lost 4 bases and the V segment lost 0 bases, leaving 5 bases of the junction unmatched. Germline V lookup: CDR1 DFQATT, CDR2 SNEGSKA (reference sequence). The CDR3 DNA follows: TGCAGTGCTAGAGAAGGGCTAGCGGGGCCAGATACGCAGTATTTT. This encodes CSAREGLAGPDTQYF.

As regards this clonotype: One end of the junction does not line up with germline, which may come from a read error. The CDR3 bases are TGTGCTAGCAGCTTAGTCGGGGGGGGAGATACGCAGTATTTT. This encodes CASSLVGGGDTQYF. The chain couples TRBV7-7 to TRBJ2-3; TRBD2 aligns across 8 bases. The CDR3 contains 14 residues. Germline CDR1 SSHAT, CDR2 FNYEAQ (reference sequence). Looking up the rest from reference TRBV7-7 and TRBJ2-3 gives the full variable domain: GAGVSQSPRYKVTKRGQDVTLRCDPISSHATLYWYQQALGQGPEFLTYFNYEAQPDKSGLPSDRFSAERPEGSISTLTIQRTEQRDSAMYRCASSLVGGGDTQYFGPGTRLTVL.

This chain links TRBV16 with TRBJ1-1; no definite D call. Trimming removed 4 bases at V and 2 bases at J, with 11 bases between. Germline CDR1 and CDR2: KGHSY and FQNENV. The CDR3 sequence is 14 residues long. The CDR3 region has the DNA TGTGCCAGCAGCCTTGATACATATAACACTGAAGCTTTCTTT. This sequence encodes CASSLDTYNTEAFF.

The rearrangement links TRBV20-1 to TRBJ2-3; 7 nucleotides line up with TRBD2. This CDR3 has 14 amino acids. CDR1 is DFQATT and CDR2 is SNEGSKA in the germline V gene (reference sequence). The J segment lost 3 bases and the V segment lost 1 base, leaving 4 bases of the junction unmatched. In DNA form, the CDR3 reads TGCAGTGCTAGAGTCGGGGGGAAGACAGATACGCAGTATTTT. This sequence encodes CSARVGGKTDTQYF.

CDR3 loop: CASSAGQGTTGELFF. The CDR3 region has the DNA TGTGCCAGCAGCGCGGGACAGGGGACCACCGGGGAGCTGTTTTTT. The chain employs TRBV12-3 or TRBV12-4 and TRBJ2-2, with 10 bases matching TRBD1. The CDR3 is 15 residues long. The junction had 5 bases not matched to a gene; V was cut back by 6 bases and J by 4 bases.

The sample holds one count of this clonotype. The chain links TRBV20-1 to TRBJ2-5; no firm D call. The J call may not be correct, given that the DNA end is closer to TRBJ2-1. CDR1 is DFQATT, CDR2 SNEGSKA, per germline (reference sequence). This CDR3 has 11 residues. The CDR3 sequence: CSARVINEQFF. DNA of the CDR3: TGCAGTGCTAGAGTTATCAATGAGCAGTTCTTC.

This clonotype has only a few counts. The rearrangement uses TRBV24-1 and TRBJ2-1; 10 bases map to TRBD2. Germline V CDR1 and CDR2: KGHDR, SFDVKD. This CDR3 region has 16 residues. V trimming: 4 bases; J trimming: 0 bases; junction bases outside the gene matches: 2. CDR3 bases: TGTGCCACCAGTGACCAGCGGGGGGGCTCCTACAATGAGCAGTTCTTC. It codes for CATSDQRGGSYNEQFF.

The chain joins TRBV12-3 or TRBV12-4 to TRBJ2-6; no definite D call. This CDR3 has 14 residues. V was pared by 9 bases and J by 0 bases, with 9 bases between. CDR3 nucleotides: TGTGCCAGTCTTCGGGTCTCTGGGGCCAACGTCCTGACTTTC. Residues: CASLRVSGANVLTF.

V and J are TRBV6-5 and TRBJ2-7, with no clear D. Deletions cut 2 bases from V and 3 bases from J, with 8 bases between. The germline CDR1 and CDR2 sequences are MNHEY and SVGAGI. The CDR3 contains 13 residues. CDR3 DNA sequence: TGTGCCAGCAGTTACAGTCAGGTCTACGAGCAGTACTTC. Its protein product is CASSYSQVYEQYF.

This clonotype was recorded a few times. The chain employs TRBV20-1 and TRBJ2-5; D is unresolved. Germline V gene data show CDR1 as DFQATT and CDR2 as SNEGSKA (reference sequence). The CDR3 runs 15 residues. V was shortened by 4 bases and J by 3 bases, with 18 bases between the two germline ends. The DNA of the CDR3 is TGCAGTGCTACCAAAAAAGACGACTCGGAAGAGACCCAGTACTTC. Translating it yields CSATKKDDSEETQYF.

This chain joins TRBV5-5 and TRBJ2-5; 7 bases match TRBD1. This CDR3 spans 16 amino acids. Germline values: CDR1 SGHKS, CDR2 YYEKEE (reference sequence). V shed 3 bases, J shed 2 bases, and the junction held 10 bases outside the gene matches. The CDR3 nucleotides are TGTGCCAGCAGCTCCGGACGACAGGGACCTCAAGAGACCCAGTACTTC. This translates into CASSSGRQGPQETQYF.

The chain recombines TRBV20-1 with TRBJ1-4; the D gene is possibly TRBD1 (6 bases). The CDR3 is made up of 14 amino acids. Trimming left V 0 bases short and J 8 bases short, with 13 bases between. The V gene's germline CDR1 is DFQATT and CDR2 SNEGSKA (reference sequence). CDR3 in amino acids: CSARETGKLEKLFF. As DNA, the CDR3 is TGCAGTGCTAGAGAGACAGGCAAGCTGGAAAAACTGTTTTTT.

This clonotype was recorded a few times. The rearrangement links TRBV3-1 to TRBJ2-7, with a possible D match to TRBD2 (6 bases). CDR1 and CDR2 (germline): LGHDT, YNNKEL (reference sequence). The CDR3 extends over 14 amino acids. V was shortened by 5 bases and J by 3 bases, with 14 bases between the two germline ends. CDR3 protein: CASSVGTGLYEQYF. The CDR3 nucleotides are TGTGCCAGCAGCGTCGGGACTGGCCTCTACGAGCAGTACTTC.

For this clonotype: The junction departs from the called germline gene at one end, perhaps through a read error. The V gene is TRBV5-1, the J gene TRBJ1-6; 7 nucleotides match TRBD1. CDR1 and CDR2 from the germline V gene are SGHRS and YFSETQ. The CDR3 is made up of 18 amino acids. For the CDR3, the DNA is TGCGCCAGCAGCGGGGGACAGAGGACTACTCCGGGTAATCCACCCCTCCACTTT. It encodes CASSGGQRTTPGNPPLHF. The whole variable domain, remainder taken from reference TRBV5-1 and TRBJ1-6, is KAGVTQTPRYLIKTRGQQVTLSCSPISGHRSVSWYQQTPGQGLQFLFEYFSETQRNKGNFPGRFSGRQFSNSRSEMNVSTLELGDSALYLCASSGGQRTTPGNPPLHFGNGTRLTVT.

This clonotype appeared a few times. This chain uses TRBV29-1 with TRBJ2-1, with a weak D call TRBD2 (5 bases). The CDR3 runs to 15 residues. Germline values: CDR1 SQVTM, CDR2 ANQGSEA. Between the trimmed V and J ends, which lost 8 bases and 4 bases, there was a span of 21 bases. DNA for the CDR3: TGCAGCACCCTGAGACATTCGACGGGATACAATGAGCAGTTCTTC. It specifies CSTLRHSTGYNEQFF.

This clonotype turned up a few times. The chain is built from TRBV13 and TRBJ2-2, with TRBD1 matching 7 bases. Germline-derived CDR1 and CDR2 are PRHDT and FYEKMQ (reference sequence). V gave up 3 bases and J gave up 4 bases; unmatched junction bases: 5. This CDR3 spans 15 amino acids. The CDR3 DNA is TGTGCCAGCAGCTTCGCGACAGGGCCCACCGGGGAGCTGTTTTTT. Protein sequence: CASSFATGPTGELFF.

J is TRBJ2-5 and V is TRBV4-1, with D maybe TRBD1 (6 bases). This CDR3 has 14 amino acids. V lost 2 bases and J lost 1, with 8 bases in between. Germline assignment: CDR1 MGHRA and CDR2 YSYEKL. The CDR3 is CASSQRGGQETQYF. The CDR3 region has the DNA TGCGCCAGCAGCCAAAGAGGGGGCCAAGAGACCCAGTACTTC.